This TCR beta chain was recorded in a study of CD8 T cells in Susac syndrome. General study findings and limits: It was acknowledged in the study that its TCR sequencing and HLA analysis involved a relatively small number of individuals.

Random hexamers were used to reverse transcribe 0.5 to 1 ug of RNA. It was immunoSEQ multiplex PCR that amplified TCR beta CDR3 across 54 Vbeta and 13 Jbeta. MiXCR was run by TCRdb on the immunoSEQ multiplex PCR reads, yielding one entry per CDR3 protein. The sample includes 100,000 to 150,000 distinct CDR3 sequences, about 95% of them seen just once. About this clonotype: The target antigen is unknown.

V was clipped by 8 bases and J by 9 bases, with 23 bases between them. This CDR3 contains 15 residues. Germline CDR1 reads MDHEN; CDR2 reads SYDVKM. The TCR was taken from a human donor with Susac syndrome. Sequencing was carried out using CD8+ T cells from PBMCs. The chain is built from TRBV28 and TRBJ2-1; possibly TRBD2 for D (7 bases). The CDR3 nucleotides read TGTGCCAGCCGTGTGGTAAAGTGGGGGGGCCTTGAGCAGTTCTTC. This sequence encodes CASRVVKWGGLEQFF. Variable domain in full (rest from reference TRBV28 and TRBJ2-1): DVKVTQSSRYLVKRTGEKVFLECVQDMDHENMFWYRQDPGLGLRLIYFSYDVKMKEKGDIPEGYSVSREKKERFSLILESASTNQTSMYLCASRVVKWGGLEQFFGPGTRLTVL.